The next 5 T cell receptor beta chains were all read from a single sample in a study of blood T cell repertoires in COVID-19. TCRdb keeps only in-frame clones here, not all; method: immunoSEQ multiplex PCR. The table has under 300,000 clones, approximately 91% seen once; the top ten hold roughly 2.1%. The sample consisted of PBMCs or T cells enriched from blood (not recorded which). The receptor source for this set is a woman aged 40 to 50 with acute COVID-19.

CDR3 in DNA: TGTGCCAGCAGTGGACAGGGGGCCGCTGGCTACACCTTC. It translates to CASSGQGAAGYTF. This chain connects TRBV12-3 or TRBV12-4 to TRBJ1-2, with TRBD1 identical over 11 bases. V was pared by 5 bases and J by 7 bases, with 3 bases of the junction left unmatched. The CDR3 contains 13 residues.

The chain recombines TRBV3-1 (or the pseudogene TRBV3-2) with TRBJ2-4, with TRBD2 identical over 9 bases. Germline CDR1 is LGHDT and CDR2 is YNNKEL (reference sequence). The ends lost 1 base at V and 7 bases at J; junction bases unmatched: 8. This CDR3 contains 16 residues. The CDR3 protein is CASSQGRRGGRNIQYF. The CDR3 DNA is TGTGCCAGCAGCCAAGGTCGGCGGGGGGGCCGCAACATTCAGTACTTC.

The chain is built from TRBV9 and TRBJ2-1, with TRBD2 as a possible D gene (5 bases). Trimming left V 3 bases short and J 5 bases short, with 24 bases between. This CDR3 is built from 18 residues. Per the germline V gene, CDR1 is SGDLS and CDR2 is YYNGEE. CDR3 DNA: TGTGCCAGCAGCGCCTCCACGTTCACGAGGGATACGAACAATGAGCAGTTCTTC. As protein: CASSASTFTRDTNNEQFF.

The chain carries TRBV28 and TRBJ1-5; D possibly corresponds to TRBD1 (5 bases). Trimming cost V 5 bases and J 0 bases, with 14 bases left between them. CDR1 MDHEN and CDR2 SYDVKM come from the germline V gene. The CDR3 has 16 amino acids. CDR3 sequence reads: CASSLGGGYSNQPQHF. As DNA, the CDR3 is TGTGCCAGCAGTCTTGGTGGGGGGTATAGCAATCAGCCCCAGCATTTT.

The CDR3 loop is CASSPTTGGANYGYTF. As DNA, the CDR3 is TGTGCCAGCTCACCAACCACCGGCGGAGCTAACTATGGCTACACCTTC. V usage is TRBV18 and J usage is TRBJ1-2; no clear D gene. Trimming took 2 bases from V and 0 from J, leaving 13 bases between them. The germline V gene encodes CDR1 KGHSH and CDR2 LQKENI. This CDR3 is built from 16 residues.